This T cell receptor beta chain was obtained from a study of blood T cell repertoires in COVID-19 (dated by TCRdb to between 2020 and 2021). For the wider study: Collaborator samples came from the United States, Italy and Spain and covered acute and convalescent phases of COVID-19. The prospective study material was composed of cDNA or gDNA derived from T cells, B-cell-depleted T cells, or PBMCs. Subjects who had been exposed to COVID-19, were actively infected with it, or had recovered from it provided the deeply sampled blood TCRbeta repertoires that made up the dataset. The repertoires were released in a freely available public database meant as a resource for research on the immune response to SARS-CoV-2. The samples were drawn from the first 160 participants of the ongoing ImmuneRACE study and from some 1,300 subjects provided by 6 global collaborators. A de-identified subject ID, COVID-19 status, age in years and sex were almost always included in the sample metadata. Where available, HLA class I and class II types were obtained from metadata supplied by the sample provider rather than from assay-based typing.

TCRbeta CDR3 regions were amplified from genomic DNA by means of the immunoSEQ Assay, a bias-controlled multiplex PCR. The study's processing was this. The number of nucleated cells in each sample was estimated by amplification of reference gene primers within the assay. To quantify the absolute abundance of each unique TCRbeta CDR3 rearrangement, sequence reads were collapsed and filtered. For each sample, productive Simpson clonality was calculated as the square root of Simpson's diversity index over productive rearrangements. TCRdb provides this immuneACCESS table in a form limited to in-frame rearrangements. Some clones are lacking; in checked studies, under half of them reflect an unresolved V gene, and why the rest are absent is not known. That table is the source of V, J and clone size, and D and trimming were worked out from the DNA. This sample lists approximately 150,000 clones; around 84% were detected once. The ten largest clones add up to 6.5% to 9% of the sample.

Each collaborating institution followed its own protocols to collect whole blood in K2EDTA tubes. For TCRbeta analysis, collaborator samples were shipped as frozen whole blood, as isolated PBMCs, or as DNA extracted from either sample type. V has 7 bases trimmed and J has 6 bases trimmed; junction bases matching no gene number 6. The CDR3 runs 13 amino acids, cysteine and phenylalanine included. Only the CDR3 part of the read is kept: 39 bases, read in frame from the first base. From a lookup of the germline V gene, CDR1 and CDR2 are MDHEN and SYDVKM. Summary of the overall study and its limitations: How much clinical and demographic metadata was included differed by source and by participant, and the metadata was provided uncurated.

Remarks on this clone: The antigen it binds to is not known. Per-base qualities were not stored, and no clone one base away is much larger.

The receptor was derived from a woman aged 50 to 65 in a cohort sampled during active or convalescent COVID-19. The sample taken for sequencing was peripheral blood. The sequence is built from TRBV28 and TRBJ1-5; 7 bases in the junction line up with TRBD1. The CDR3 reads CASKNPGGQPQHF. The DNA is as follows: TGTGCCAGCAAGAACCCAGGGGGTCAGCCCCAGCATTTT.